The 30 T cell receptor beta chains given below trace back to one sample, sequenced in a study of tumor and adjacent non-tumor tissue in lung cancer (dated by TCRdb to between 2018 and 2020). To prepare the library, multiplex PCR was applied. The data were produced on an Illumina HiSeq 2500. TCRbeta libraries were constructed through three rounds of nested PCR with primers (Table S4) according to protocols modified from ARM-PCR. TCRdb trimmed public reads at Q25 via fastp, called clones via MiXCR and kept in-frame beta chains. Identical CDR3 protein sequences are pooled into one entry, listed with their most common genes and DNA. In this sample the table shows fewer than 120,000 distinct CDR3 sequences, 84% of which occur a single time. The ten largest clones represent 22% of the sample. RNA was isolated from bulk, unsorted tissue, and RNA quality was assessed with a NanoDrop ND-1000 and an Agilent 2100.

The sequencing input was lung tumor tissue. Source of these receptors: a man between 65 and 80 years old with non-small cell lung cancer.

Worth noting for this clonotype: Sequence at one end of the junction differs from germline and may be a read error. The chain couples TRBV12-3 or TRBV12-4 to TRBJ2-5; 9 bases match TRBD2. The CDR3 runs to 15 residues. CDR3 sequence: CVSSGLAGLVETQYF. The CDR3 DNA is TGTGTCAGCAGCGGGCTAGCGGGACTGGTGGAGACCCAGTATTTC.

Note on this clonotype: The conserved phenylalanine or tryptophan is not found at the CDR3 terminus, so this likely reflects a read error. The chain joins TRBV5-4 to TRBJ2-5, with 7 bases fitting TRBD2. Germline V lookup: CDR1 SGHNT, CDR2 YYREEE (reference sequence). The CDR3 length is 15 residues. This CDR3 reads CAGSLAGVVGETQYL. Here the CDR3 DNA reads TGTGCCGGCAGCTTGGCGGGAGTTGTTGGGGAGACCCAGTACCTC.

V is TRBV5-6 and J is TRBJ2-5, with no clear D. CDR3 length: 14 amino acids. Germline V CDR1 and CDR2: SGHDT, YYEEEE. V lost 0 bases and J 6 bases, leaving 12 bases between the germline ends. CDR3 sequence: CASSLVEAVKTQYF. CDR3 DNA: TGTGCCAGCAGCTTGGTCGAGGCAGTGAAGACCCAGTACTTC.

Turning to this clonotype: The junction departs from germline at one end; a sequencing error may be responsible. The V and J genes are TRBV6-2 or TRBV6-3 and TRBJ1-1, with TRBD1 as a possible D gene (5 bases). Germline V CDR1 and CDR2: MNHEY, SVGEGT. The CDR3 runs to 16 residues. The CDR3 nucleotides are TGTGCCAGCAGTTCAACTCCCAGGGCAAGAGGGACTGAAGCTTTCTTC. Translated: CASSSTPRARGTEAFF.

The chain links TRBV29-1 to TRBJ1-1; D unresolved. Germline CDR1 SQVTM, CDR2 ANQGSEA. V was cut by 7 bases and J by 6 bases, with 15 bases left in between. The CDR3 length is 12 residues. The CDR3 DNA sequence: TGCAGCGCTATAGCGGAGAGGCCTGAAGCTTTCTTT. It yields the protein CSAIAERPEAFF.

Regarding this clonotype: The junction shows a germline mismatch at one end, possibly a read error. The rearrangement uses TRBV6-6 and TRBJ1-5; 7 bases match TRBD1. The germline V gene has CDR1 MNHNY and CDR2 SVGAGI (reference sequence). CDR3 size: 16 residues. Here the CDR3 reads CAGSSRDRGSNQPQHF. The CDR3 nucleotides are TGTGCCGGCAGTTCTAGGGACAGAGGCAGTAATCAACCCCAGCATTTT.

CDR3 sequence reads: CSAAQDGYYNEQFF. In DNA form, the CDR3 reads TGCAGCGCTGCTCAGGATGGGTACTATAATGAGCAGTTCTTC. The genes are TRBV29-1 and TRBJ2-1; D uncertain. This CDR3 is 14 amino acids long. V dropped 7 bases and J dropped 7 bases, with 20 bases sitting between them. CDR1 and CDR2 (germline): SQVTM, ANQGSEA.

With respect to this clonotype: At one end the junction does not follow the germline gene, possibly because of a read error. The chain recombines TRBV4-1 with TRBJ2-7, with D possibly matching TRBD1 (6 bases). CDR1 MGHRA and CDR2 YSYEKL come from the germline V gene. The CDR3 length is 16 residues. CDR3 residues: CACSRTLMGEGDEQYF. The CDR3 DNA follows: TGCGCCTGCAGCCGGACACTAATGGGAGAGGGGGACGAGCAGTACTTC.

This clonotype counts as medium-sized. The rearrangement uses TRBV6-1 and TRBJ2-7; 9 positions agree with TRBD2. This CDR3 is built from 15 residues. CDR1 is MNHNS, CDR2 SASEGT, per germline. The V segment lost 4 bases and the J segment 4 bases; nucleotides outside the gene matches: 8. The CDR3 is CASSAPFSGRYEQYF. The CDR3 DNA reads TGTGCCAGCAGTGCCCCATTTAGCGGGAGATACGAGCAGTACTTC.

This rearrangement joins TRBV11-2 to TRBJ2-2; no reliable D call. The CDR3 consists of 16 residues. Looked up from germline, CDR1 is SGHAT and CDR2 is FQNNGV. V lost 5 bases to trimming and J lost 8 bases, with 21 bases between them. CDR3 sequence reads: CASSIVGTRVAGELFF. As DNA, the CDR3 is TGTGCCAGCAGCATAGTGGGCACAAGGGTTGCGGGGGAGCTGTTTTTT.

As concerns this clonotype: One end of the junction is discordant with germline, which a read error may explain. This chain joins TRBV29-1 and TRBJ2-3, with 8 nucleotides matching TRBD2. The CDR3 is 14 amino acids. CDR1 and CDR2 from the germline V gene are SQVTM and ANQGSEA. CDR3 protein: CSARSAGGYDTQYF. The CDR3 DNA follows: TGCAGCGCCCGGAGCGCGGGAGGCTACGATACGCAGTATTTC.

Concerning this clonotype itself: At one end the junction does not follow the germline gene, possibly because of a read error. The chain recombines TRBV29-1 with TRBJ2-2; 10 bases map to TRBD1. The CDR3 is 15 amino acids. Germline values: CDR1 SQVTM, CDR2 ANQGSEA. CDR3 sequence: CSVTGTGASTGEPFF. The CDR3 DNA reads TGCAGCGTCACAGGGACAGGGGCTTCGACCGGGGAGCCGTTTTTT.

As concerns this clonotype: One end of the junction varies from germline; a read error may be responsible. The chain has TRBV6-5 and TRBJ2-7; 11 bases map to TRBD1. CDR3 length: 18 amino acids. The V gene's germline CDR1 is MNHEY and CDR2 SVGAGI. The CDR3 nucleotides read TGTGTCAGCAGTTACATGAGTACAGGACAGGGGGCGATATACGAGCAGCACTTC. Its translation is CVSSYMSTGQGAIYEQHF.

Comment on this clonotype: Mismatch with germline at one junction end may stem from a read error. The DNA of the CDR3 is TGCACCAGCAGCTGTACAGGGATGAACACTGAAGCTTTCTTT. Residues: CTSSCTGMNTEAFF. The chain has TRBV5-1 and TRBJ1-1; weak D call: TRBD1 (6 bases). Germline lookup yields CDR1 SGHRS and CDR2 YFSETQ. CDR3 length: 14 residues.

The chain is built from TRBV29-1 and TRBJ2-7; TRBD1 might be the D (5 bases). Per the germline V gene, CDR1 is SQVTM and CDR2 is ANQGSEA. This CDR3 comprises 16 residues. V was shortened by 0 bases and J by 6 bases, with 21 bases between the two germline ends. This CDR3 reads CSVEEKGAGLICEQYF. The CDR3 DNA is TGCAGCGTTGAAGAAAAAGGGGCAGGATTGATCTGCGAGCAGTACTTC.

Comment on this clonotype: An end of the junction differs from the germline gene, which may be a read error. The chain uses TRBV6-6 and TRBJ1-1, with 7 bases lining up with TRBD1. Germline V CDR1 and CDR2: MNHNY, SVGAGI (reference sequence). There are 13 residues in the CDR3. The CDR3 nucleotides read TGCGCCAGCATGAGACAGGGGAACACTGAAGCTTTCTTT. Its protein product is CASMRQGNTEAFF.

A word on this clonotype: One end of the junction varies from germline; a read error may be responsible. V usage is TRBV29-1 and J usage is TRBJ1-2, with D hard to call. Germline loops: CDR1 SQVTM, CDR2 ANQGSEA. There are 12 residues in the CDR3. In DNA, the CDR3 is TGCAGCGTGGAGGGAGCAGGCTATTGCTACACCTTC. Translation: CSVEGAGYCYTF.

This clonotype was detected only once. An end of the junction does not agree with germline; a read error may underlie this. The chain has TRBV20-1 and TRBJ1-1; D remains ambiguous. CDR3 length equals 15 residues. Germline V gene sequence: CDR1 DFQATT, CDR2 SNEGSKA (reference sequence). As DNA, the CDR3 is TGCAGTGCTAGAGATCTTGAAAGGGTAGGCACTGAAGCTCTCTTT. Amino acids: CSARDLERVGTEALF.

This clonotype was counted ten times or more. The chain uses TRBV14 and TRBJ2-5; D remains unclear. CDR3 length: 13 residues. Between the trimmed V and J ends, which lost 2 bases and 4 bases, there was a span of 8 bases. Germline V gene sequence: CDR1 SGHDN, CDR2 FVKESK. The CDR3 DNA reads TGTGCCAGCAGCCAATTATTGAGAGAGACCCAGTACTTC. Protein product: CASSQLLRETQYF. The full variable domain, completed using reference TRBV14 and TRBJ2-5, is EAGVTQFPSHSVIEKGQTVTLRCDPISGHDNLYWYRRVMGKEIKFLLHFVKESKQDESGMPNNRFLAERTGGTYSTLKVQPAELEDSGVYFCASSQLLRETQYFGPGTRLLVL.

On this clonotype: The junction differs from germline at one of its ends, possibly a read error. The chain's CDR3 is CSVHGLAGGRITDTQYF. Written as DNA, the CDR3 is TGCAGCGTGCACGGACTAGCGGGAGGTCGGATCACAGATACGCAGTATTTC. The rearrangement uses TRBV29-1 and TRBJ2-3, with TRBD2 identical over 14 bases. Germline lookup yields CDR1 SQVTM and CDR2 ANQGSEA. The CDR3 loop spans 17 amino acids.

This clonotype was seen only once. Germline and junction disagree at one end, which may indicate a read error. The DNA for the CDR3 is TGTGCCAGCATCTTGGGGCCGGCTGATGGTTACACCTTC. It yields the protein CASILGPADGYTF. V is TRBV11-2 and J is TRBJ1-2, with a tentative D call TRBD1 (5 bases). CDR3 length: 13 residues. Germline CDR1 is SGHAT and CDR2 is FQNNGV.

A note on this clonotype: A read error may produce the germline difference seen at one junction end. This chain joins TRBV10-2 and TRBJ1-1, with D perhaps TRBD1 (6 bases). Germline V gives CDR1 WSHSY, CDR2 SAAADI. The CDR3 runs to 12 residues. The CDR3 nucleotides read TGTGCCAGCAGGGACGGGGGCGATGAAGCTTTCTTT. It encodes CASRDGGDEAFF.

The count of this clonotype is one. One end of the junction varies from germline; a read error may be responsible. The chain carries TRBV5-5 and TRBJ1-2, with 7 bases fitting TRBD1. Looked up from germline, CDR1 is SGHKS and CDR2 is YYEKEE (reference sequence). This CDR3 has 13 residues. Here the CDR3 DNA reads TGTACCAGCAGATGGGGGACAGCCTATGGCTACACCTTC. It specifies CTSRWGTAYGYTF.

As for this clonotype: A junction boundary mismatches the germline segment, possibly from a read error. This CDR3 reads CASSFGRATRNQPQHF. The CDR3 DNA reads as TGTGCCAGCAGCTTTGGTAGGGCAACACGCAACCAGCCCCAGCATTTT. V usage is TRBV5-5 and J usage is TRBJ1-5; D gene uncertain. The CDR3 loop spans 16 amino acids. Germline V gene lookup returns CDR1 SGHKS and CDR2 YYEKEE (reference sequence).

In the case of this clonotype: No conserved phenylalanine or tryptophan ends this CDR3, so it is likely a read error. This chain links TRBV5-4 with TRBJ2-3; D remains ambiguous. Germline loops: CDR1 SGHNT, CDR2 YYREEE (reference sequence). The CDR3 is made up of 14 amino acids. CDR3: CANSPGGGTDTQYC. CDR3 nucleotides: TGTGCCAACAGCCCGGGTGGTGGCACAGATACGCAGTATTGT.

About this clonotype itself: An end of the junction differs from the germline gene, which may be a read error. The chain combines TRBV12-3 or TRBV12-4 with TRBJ1-1; a possible D gene is TRBD1 (5 bases). This CDR3 is 14 amino acids long. The CDR3 sequence: CASSPGILNTEAYF. In DNA, the CDR3 is TGTGCCAGCAGCCCAGGGATATTGAATACTGAAGCTTACTTT.

The V call is TRBV29-1, the J call TRBJ1-2; no definite D call. Germline assignment: CDR1 SQVTM and CDR2 ANQGSEA. The CDR3 spans 13 residues. V gave up 7 bases and J gave up 10 bases, with 22 bases separating them. The DNA of the CDR3 is TGCAGCGCCCAGACGAGAGGCTTTGGCGACTACACCTTC. Translation: CSAQTRGFGDYTF. The variable domain in full, completed from reference TRBV29-1 and TRBJ1-2, reads SAVISQKPSRDICQRGTSLTIQCQVDSQVTMMFWYRQQPGQSLTLIATANQGSEATYESGFVIDKFPISRPNLTFSTLTVSNMSPEDSSIYLCSAQTRGFGDYTFGSGTRLTVV.

Comments on this clonotype: Since no conserved phenylalanine or tryptophan closes the CDR3, a read error is the likely cause. The CDR3 sequence is CSVSDRDRVSSGDNVLTL. DNA for the CDR3: TGTAGCGTTTCCGACCGGGACAGGGTTTCCTCTGGGGACAACGTCCTGACTCTC. The chain combines TRBV29-1 with TRBJ2-6, with TRBD1 matching over 9 bases. The CDR3 totals 18 residues. Germline CDR1 is SQVTM and CDR2 is ANQGSEA.

Concerning this clonotype: Its ends do not fully match the called genes, so a read error is possible. The CDR3 DNA follows: TGTGCCAGCAAGCCGGGACGGACTAATTCACCCCCCCACTTT. Translation gives CASKPGRTNSPPHF. This chain uses TRBV11-2 with TRBJ1-6, with TRBD1 as a possible D gene (5 bases). Germline-derived CDR1 and CDR2 are SGHAT and FQNNGV. This CDR3 has 14 amino acids.

A word on this clonotype: A read error may account for a junction end that differs from germline. The V gene is TRBV29-1, the J gene TRBJ2-2; D not certain. The CDR3 has 12 residues. Germline loops: CDR1 SQVTM, CDR2 ANQGSEA. This chain's CDR3 is CSVLRNTEELFF. Written as DNA, the CDR3 is TGCAGCGTTCTGAGGAACACCGAGGAGCTGTTTTTT.